These T cell receptor beta chains were read from a single sample in a study of cytomegalovirus exposure and HLA in healthy donors. Libraries were prepared by immunoSEQ multiplex PCR; TCRdb keeps only in-frame clonotypes and omits some of them. This sample has about 150,000 clones, with around nine tenths found just once. Material for sequencing was PBMCs. The receptors were sampled from a woman aged 18-29 years in good health and CMV-seropositive. CDR3s leave out the opening cysteine and the closing phenylalanine or tryptophan. Fields, in order: CDR3 protein, V gene, CDR3 length.

cdr3_aa: ASSTGENTEAF; v_call: TRBV6-5; cdr3_length: 11
cdr3_aa: ASRTGLEKLF; v_call: TRBV27; cdr3_length: 10
cdr3_aa: ASSLLWGGEKLF; v_call: TRBV13; cdr3_length: 12
cdr3_aa: ASSPRTGSNYGYT; v_call: TRBV11-3; cdr3_length: 13
cdr3_aa: ASSLLGLSISTDTQY; v_call: TRBV11-2; cdr3_length: 15
cdr3_aa: PPEQTGQRVNQPQH; v_call: TRBV6-4; cdr3_length: 14
cdr3_aa: ASRSGDTEAF; v_call: TRBV19; cdr3_length: 10
cdr3_aa: ASSLTGAYEQY; v_call: TRBV7-8; cdr3_length: 11
cdr3_aa: ASRGTDTYEQY; v_call: TRBV11-3; cdr3_length: 11
cdr3_aa: ASSILTGTSGGTGELF; v_call: TRBV19; cdr3_length: 16
cdr3_aa: ASSLTSYNEQF; v_call: TRBV11-2; cdr3_length: 11
cdr3_aa: ASGLAGLNEQF; v_call: TRBV6-6; cdr3_length: 11
cdr3_aa: ASSLETGLFSEQF; v_call: TRBV7-7; cdr3_length: 13
cdr3_aa: ASSQEEGQGSSYEQY; v_call: TRBV4-2; cdr3_length: 15
cdr3_aa: ASSISGGPQEETQY; v_call: TRBV19; cdr3_length: 14
cdr3_aa: ASSPPRPDTQY; v_call: TRBV9; cdr3_length: 11
cdr3_aa: ASSPSGGSQPQH; v_call: TRBV18; cdr3_length: 12
cdr3_aa: ASSLRRGGYT; v_call: TRBV28; cdr3_length: 10
cdr3_aa: ASSLWAQAYEQY; v_call: TRBV7-2; cdr3_length: 12
cdr3_aa: AWSLTEGLAGFREQF; v_call: TRBV30; cdr3_length: 15
cdr3_aa: ASSLSRGLYEQY; v_call: TRBV5-8; cdr3_length: 12
cdr3_aa: ASSVMTGEGYYEQY; v_call: TRBV28; cdr3_length: 14
cdr3_aa: AWSASSGTTQY; v_call: TRBV30; cdr3_length: 11
cdr3_aa: ASSEVGGADEQY; v_call: TRBV6-1; cdr3_length: 12
cdr3_aa: AINGSPGTSGSRYEQY; v_call: TRBV28; cdr3_length: 16
cdr3_aa: AGRENGETQY; v_call: TRBV2; cdr3_length: 10
cdr3_aa: SAGTSGTDTQY; v_call: TRBV29-1; cdr3_length: 11
cdr3_aa: AISDPQGSGELF; v_call: TRBV10-3; cdr3_length: 12
cdr3_aa: ASSLSSGRPYNEQF; v_call: TRBV27; cdr3_length: 14
cdr3_aa: ASSLAQYSGANVLT; v_call: TRBV5-1; cdr3_length: 14
cdr3_aa: ASSYGRVAGNTIY; v_call: TRBV6-5; cdr3_length: 13
cdr3_aa: SVEHGTSGISYNEQF; v_call: TRBV29-1; cdr3_length: 15
cdr3_aa: AWSATDRPYSNQPQH; v_call: TRBV30; cdr3_length: 15
cdr3_aa: ASSRGQGVEETQY; v_call: TRBV5-4; cdr3_length: 13
cdr3_aa: ASTKEGALQETQY; v_call: TRBV11-3; cdr3_length: 13
cdr3_aa: ASSLDRDWSYEQY; v_call: TRBV7-2; cdr3_length: 13
cdr3_aa: ASSPRGAGGQSSYNEQF; v_call: TRBV21-1; cdr3_length: 17
cdr3_aa: ASWGAVGELF; v_call: TRBV6-5; cdr3_length: 10
cdr3_aa: SPDRDYGYT; v_call: TRBV20-1; cdr3_length: 9
cdr3_aa: ASSFGNGETQY; v_call: TRBV5-1; cdr3_length: 11
cdr3_aa: ASKRGTPQGDTEAF; v_call: TRBV6-6; cdr3_length: 14
cdr3_aa: ASSPGDRVADTQY; v_call: TRBV6-5; cdr3_length: 13
cdr3_aa: ASSLEVSLAGGEGQY; v_call: TRBV11-2; cdr3_length: 15
cdr3_aa: ASSQESGRYNEQF; v_call: TRBV4-3; cdr3_length: 13
cdr3_aa: ASSQEPGVYGYT; v_call: TRBV14; cdr3_length: 12
cdr3_aa: ATSRDLAGVNEQF; v_call: TRBV15; cdr3_length: 13
cdr3_aa: AWNTGMLAKNIQY; v_call: TRBV30; cdr3_length: 13